The clone carrying this T cell receptor beta chain appeared once. Antigen: not known. This entry is derived from a study of cytomegalovirus exposure and HLA in healthy donors. The PCR employed 60 Vbeta primers together with 13 Jbeta primers. Using immunoSEQ multiplex PCR, the repertoire was profiled, and TCRdb retains in-frame clones only, with some absent. The data show about 30,000 clones, around 87% seen once. Study-wide results and limits: HLA restriction was apparent for most CMV-associated TCR beta chains in a later analysis.

Trimming took off 10 bases at V and 0 bases at J, with 18 bases between the two ends. The CDR3 consists of 15 residues. CDR1 is SNHLY, CDR2 FYNNEI, per germline. The receptor was isolated from a boy between 10 and 17 years old in good health and CMV-seronegative. The sequencing input was PBMCs. The chain uses TRBV2 and TRBJ1-2; D ambiguous. In nucleotides, the CDR3 is TGTGCCATCCTCAGACGGCGGAATCCTAACTATGGCTACACCTTC. Translation: CAILRRRNPNYGYTF. Variable domain in full (rest from reference TRBV2 and TRBJ1-2): EPEVTQTPSHQVTQMGQEVILRCVPISNHLYFYWYRQILGQKVEFLVSFYNNEISEKSEIFDDQFSVERPDGSNFTLKIRSTKLEDSAMYFCAILRRRNPNYGYTFGSGTRLTVV.